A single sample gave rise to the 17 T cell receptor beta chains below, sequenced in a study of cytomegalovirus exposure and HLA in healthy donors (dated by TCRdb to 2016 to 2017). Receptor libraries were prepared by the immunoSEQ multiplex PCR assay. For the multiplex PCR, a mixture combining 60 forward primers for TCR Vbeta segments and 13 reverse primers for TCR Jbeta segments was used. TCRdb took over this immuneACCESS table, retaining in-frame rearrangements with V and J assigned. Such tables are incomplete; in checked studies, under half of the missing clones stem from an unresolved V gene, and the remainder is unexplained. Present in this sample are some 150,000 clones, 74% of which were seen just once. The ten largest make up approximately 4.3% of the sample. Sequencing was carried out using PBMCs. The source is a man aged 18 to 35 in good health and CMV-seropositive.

CDR3 nucleotides: TGTGCCAGCAGCCCCGGGACTCACTCTGGAAACACCATATATTTT. Translated: CASSPGTHSGNTIYF. This chain joins TRBV6-5 and TRBJ1-3, with D maybe TRBD1 (5 bases). CDR1 and CDR2 from the germline V gene are MNHEY and SVGAGI. V lost 6 bases, J lost 0 bases, and 12 bases lay in between. This CDR3 region has 15 residues.

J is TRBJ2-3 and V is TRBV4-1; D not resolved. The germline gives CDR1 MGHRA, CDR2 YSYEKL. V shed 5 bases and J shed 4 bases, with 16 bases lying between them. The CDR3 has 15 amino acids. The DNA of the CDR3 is TGCGCCAGCAGCTTACGGCCCCTAGAGGCAGATACGCAGTATTTT. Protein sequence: CASSLRPLEADTQYF.

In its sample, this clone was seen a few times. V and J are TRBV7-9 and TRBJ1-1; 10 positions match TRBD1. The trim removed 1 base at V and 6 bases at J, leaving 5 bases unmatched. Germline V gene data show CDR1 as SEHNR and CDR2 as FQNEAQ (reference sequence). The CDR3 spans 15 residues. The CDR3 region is CASSLGRTGGPEAFF. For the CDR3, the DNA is TGTGCCAGCAGCTTAGGTAGGACAGGGGGGCCTGAAGCTTTCTTT. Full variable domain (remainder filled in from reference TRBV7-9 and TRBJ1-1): DTGVSQNPRHKITKRGQNVTFRCDPISEHNRLYWYRQTLGQGPEFLTYFQNEAQLEKSRLLSDRFSAERPKGSFSTLEIQRTEQGDSAMYLCASSLGRTGGPEAFFGQGTRLTVV.

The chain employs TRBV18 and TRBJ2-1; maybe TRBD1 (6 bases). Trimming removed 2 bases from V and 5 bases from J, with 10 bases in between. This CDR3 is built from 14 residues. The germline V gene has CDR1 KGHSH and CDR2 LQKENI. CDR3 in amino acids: CASSPSGQHNEQFF. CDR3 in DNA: TGTGCCAGCTCACCAAGTGGACAGCACAATGAGCAGTTCTTC. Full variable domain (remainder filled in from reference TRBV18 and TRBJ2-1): NAGVMQNPRHLVRRRGQEARLRCSPMKGHSHVYWYRQLPEEGLKFMVYLQKENIIDESGMPKERFSAEFPKEGPSILRIQQVVRGDSAAYFCASSPSGQHNEQFFGPGTRLTVL.

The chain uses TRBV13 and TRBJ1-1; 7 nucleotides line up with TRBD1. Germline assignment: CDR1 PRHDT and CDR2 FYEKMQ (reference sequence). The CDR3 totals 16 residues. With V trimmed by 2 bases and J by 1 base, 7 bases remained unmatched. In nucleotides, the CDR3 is TGTGCCAGCAGCTTACGTCAGGGGGTAACGAACACTGAAGCTTTCTTT. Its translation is CASSLRQGVTNTEAFF.

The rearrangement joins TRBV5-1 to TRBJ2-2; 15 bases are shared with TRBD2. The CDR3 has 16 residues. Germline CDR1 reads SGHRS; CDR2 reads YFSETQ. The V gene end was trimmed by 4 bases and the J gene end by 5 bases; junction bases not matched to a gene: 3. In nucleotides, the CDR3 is TGCGCCAGCAGCACCGGACTAGCGGGAGGGACCGGGGAGCTGTTTTTT. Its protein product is CASSTGLAGGTGELFF.

The CDR3 protein is CASSLGAGSGNTIYF. For the CDR3, the DNA is TGCGCCAGCAGCTTGGGAGCTGGTTCTGGAAACACCATATATTTT. The chain combines TRBV5-1 with TRBJ1-3; D is unclear. Trimming cost V 0 bases and J 1 base, with 8 bases left between them. The CDR3 is 15 amino acids. Germline CDR1 and CDR2: SGHRS and YFSETQ. The full variable domain, its missing parts supplied by reference TRBV5-1 and TRBJ1-3, is KAGVTQTPRYLIKTRGQQVTLSCSPISGHRSVSWYQQTPGQGLQFLFEYFSETQRNKGNFPGRFSGRQFSNSRSEMNVSTLELGDSALYLCASSLGAGSGNTIYFGEGSWLTVV.

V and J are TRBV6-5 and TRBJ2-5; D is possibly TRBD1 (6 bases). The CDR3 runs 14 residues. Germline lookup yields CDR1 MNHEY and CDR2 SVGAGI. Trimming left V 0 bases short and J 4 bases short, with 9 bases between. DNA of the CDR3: TGTGCCAGCAGTTACTCTACAGGGCTAGAGACCCAGTACTTC. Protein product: CASSYSTGLETQYF.

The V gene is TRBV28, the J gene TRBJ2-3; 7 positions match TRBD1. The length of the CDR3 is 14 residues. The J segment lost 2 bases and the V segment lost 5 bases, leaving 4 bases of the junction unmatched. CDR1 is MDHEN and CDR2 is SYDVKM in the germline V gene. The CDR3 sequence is CASSGTVHTDTQYF. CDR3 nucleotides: TGTGCCAGCAGTGGGACAGTACACACAGATACGCAGTATTTT.

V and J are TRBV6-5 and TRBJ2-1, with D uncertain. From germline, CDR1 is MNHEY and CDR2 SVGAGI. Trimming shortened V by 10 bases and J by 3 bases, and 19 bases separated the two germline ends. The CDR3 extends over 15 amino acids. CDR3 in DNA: TGTGCCACTCTACCGGGTGGCAGCTTCTACAATGAGCAGTTCTTC. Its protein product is CATLPGGSFYNEQFF.

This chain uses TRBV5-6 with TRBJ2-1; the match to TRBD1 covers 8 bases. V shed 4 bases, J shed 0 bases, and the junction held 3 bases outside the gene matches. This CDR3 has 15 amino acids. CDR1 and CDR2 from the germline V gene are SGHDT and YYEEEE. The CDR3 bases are TGTGCCAGCAGCCCCGGGACAGGCTCCTACAATGAGCAGTTCTTC. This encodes CASSPGTGSYNEQFF.

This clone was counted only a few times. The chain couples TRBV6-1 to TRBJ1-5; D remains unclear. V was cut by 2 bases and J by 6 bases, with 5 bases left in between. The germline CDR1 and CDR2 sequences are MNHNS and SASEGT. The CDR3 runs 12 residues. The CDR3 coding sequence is TGTGCCAGCAGTGAATACGGTCAGCCCCAGCATTTT. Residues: CASSEYGQPQHF.

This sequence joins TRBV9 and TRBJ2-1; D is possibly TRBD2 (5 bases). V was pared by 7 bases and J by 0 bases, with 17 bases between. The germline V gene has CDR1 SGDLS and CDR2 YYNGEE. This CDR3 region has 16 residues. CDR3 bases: TGTGCCAGCGGCAATATCAAAGGGAGCTCCTACAATGAGCAGTTCTTC. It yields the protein CASGNIKGSSYNEQFF.

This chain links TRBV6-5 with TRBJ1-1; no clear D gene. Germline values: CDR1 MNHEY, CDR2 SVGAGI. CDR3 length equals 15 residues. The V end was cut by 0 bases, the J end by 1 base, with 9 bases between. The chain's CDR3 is CASSYSWRKNTEAFF. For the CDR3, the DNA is TGTGCCAGCAGTTACTCGTGGAGGAAGAACACTGAAGCTTTCTTT.

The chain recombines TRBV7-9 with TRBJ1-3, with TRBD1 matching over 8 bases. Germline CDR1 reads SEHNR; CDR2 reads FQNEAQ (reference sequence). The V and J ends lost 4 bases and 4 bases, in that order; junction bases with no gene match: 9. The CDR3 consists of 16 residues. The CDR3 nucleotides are TGTGCCAGCAGCTCCGTCGGACAGGGAGGAGGAAACACCATATATTTT. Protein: CASSSVGQGGGNTIYF.

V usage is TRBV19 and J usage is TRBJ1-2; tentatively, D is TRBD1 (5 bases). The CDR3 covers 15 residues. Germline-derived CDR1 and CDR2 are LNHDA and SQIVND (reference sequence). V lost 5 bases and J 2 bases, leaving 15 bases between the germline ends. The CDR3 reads CASSPADTLNYGYTF. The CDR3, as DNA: TGTGCCAGTAGTCCTGCGGACACTTTAAACTATGGCTACACCTTC.

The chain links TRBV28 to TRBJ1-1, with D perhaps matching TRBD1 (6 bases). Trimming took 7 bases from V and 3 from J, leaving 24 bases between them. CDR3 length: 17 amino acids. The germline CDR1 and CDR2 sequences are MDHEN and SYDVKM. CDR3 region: CASTFGGHPPIDTEAFF. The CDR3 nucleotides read TGTGCCAGCACCTTCGGGGGGCACCCCCCAATCGACACTGAAGCTTTCTTT.